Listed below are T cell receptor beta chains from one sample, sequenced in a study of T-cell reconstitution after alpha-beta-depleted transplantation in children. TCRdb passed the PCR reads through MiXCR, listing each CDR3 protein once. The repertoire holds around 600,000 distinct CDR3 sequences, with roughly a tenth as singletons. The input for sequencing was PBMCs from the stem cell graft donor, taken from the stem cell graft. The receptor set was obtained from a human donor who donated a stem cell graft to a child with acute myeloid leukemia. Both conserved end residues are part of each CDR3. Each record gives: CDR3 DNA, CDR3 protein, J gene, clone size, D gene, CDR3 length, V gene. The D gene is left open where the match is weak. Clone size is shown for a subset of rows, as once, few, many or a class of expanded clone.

TGTGCCAGCAGCGATGGACTAGCGGGAGTTACCGATGAGCAGTTCTTC | CASSDGLAGVTDEQFF | TRBJ2-1 | few | TRBD2 | 16 | TRBV11-2
TGTGCCACCAGGGGGACAGCACTCACAGATACGCAGTATTTT | CATRGTALTDTQYF | TRBJ2-3 | - | TRBD1 | 14 | TRBV24-1
TGCGCCAGCAGCCCAGGGACTAGCGGGAGAGCCGGGGAGCTGTTTTTT | CASSPGTSGRAGELFF | TRBJ2-2 | few | TRBD2 | 16 | TRBV5-1
TGCAGCGTTGAGCAGAATGGCTACACCTTC | CSVEQNGYTF | TRBJ1-2 | - | - | 10 | TRBV29-1
TGTGCCAGCAGCCACCACCGAGGCCAGGGGGTGGAATCCTACGAGCAGTACTTC | CASSHHRGQGVESYEQYF | TRBJ2-7 | - | TRBD1 | 18 | TRBV14
TGTGCCTGGGGACAGGGCTCATCTGAAGCTTTCTTT | CAWGQGSSEAFF | TRBJ1-1 | - | TRBD1 | 12 | TRBV30
TGTGCCAGCAGCTTACAGCCTAGCGGCAGCTCCTACGAGCAGTACTTC | CASSLQPSGSSYEQYF | TRBJ2-7 | few | TRBD2 | 16 | TRBV7-2
TGCAGCGTTGAGGGGGACAGGGGGCGCGCGAATGAGCAGTTCTTC | CSVEGDRGRANEQFF | TRBJ2-1 | few | TRBD1 | 15 | TRBV29-1
TGTGCCAGCACCCCCGGAGCAGGGCCGGGTCAGCCCCAGCATTTT | CASTPGAGPGQPQHF | TRBJ1-5 | few | - | 15 | TRBV6-2/TRBV6-3
TGTGCCAGCCTAGACCCCGGGGGGGGCAGATATGAGCAGTTCTTC | CASLDPGGGRYEQFF | TRBJ2-1 | few | TRBD2 | 15 | TRBV5-4
TGTGCCAGCAGCACCTTAGCGGGAGCGTACACCGTTACGCAGTATTTT | CASSTLAGAYTVTQYF | TRBJ2-3 | many | TRBD2 | 16 | TRBV7-6
TGTGCCAGCAGCCCCCGACTAGCGGGAGGGGACAATGAGCAGTTCTTC | CASSPRLAGGDNEQFF | TRBJ2-1 | few | TRBD2 | 16 | TRBV7-3
TGCGCCAGCAGCTTGGAACAGCTCGACGTCGGTGAGCAGTTCTTC | CASSLEQLDVGEQFF | TRBJ2-1 | - | - | 15 | TRBV5-1
TGCGCCAGCAGCCAAGATAGACAGGGGATGAATACGCAGTATTTT | CASSQDRQGMNTQYF | TRBJ2-3 | - | TRBD1 | 15 | TRBV4-3
TGTGCCAGCAGTGAACCCGGTCCAACCAATGAGCAGTTCTTC | CASSEPGPTNEQFF | TRBJ2-1 | few | - | 14 | TRBV25-1
TGCAGTGCTAGAGACCTTATTACTAGCGGGGGTGATCGGGGTTACAATGAGCAGTTCTTC | CSARDLITSGGDRGYNEQFF | TRBJ2-1 | - | TRBD2 | 20 | TRBV20-1
TGCAGTGCTAGCGTAGCGGGAAGCACAGATACGCAGTATTTT | CSASVAGSTDTQYF | TRBJ2-3 | - | TRBD2 | 14 | TRBV20-1